These T cell receptor beta chains were read from a single sample in a study of T cell clones after liver transplantation. Here immunoSEQ multiplex PCR was the method, and the copy in TCRdb shows in-frame clones only, minus some. The sample lists tens of thousands of clones; roughly 80% were seen once. This sample comprised CD8+ T cells from blood, obtained approximately 54 months after liver transplant. These receptor sequences come from a human patient who received a liver transplant. Some T cells may be provided by the graft donor. The CDR3 runs from the conserved cysteine through the conserved F or W. Each record gives: J gene, clone size, CDR3 length, V gene, D gene, CDR3 DNA, CDR3 protein. A D gene is named only where the DNA matches it firmly. Clone size is given for some rows only: seen once, a few or many times, or a class if the clone is expanded.

j_gene: TRBJ2-3; abundance: -; len: 17; v_gene: TRBV9; d_gene: TRBD2; CDR3nt: TGTGCCAGCAGCGTCGGGGGACTAGCGGGGTGGGCAGATACGCAGTATTTT; CDR3aa: CASSVGGLAGWADTQYF
j_gene: TRBJ2-7; abundance: -; len: 14; v_gene: TRBV7-9; d_gene: -; CDR3nt: TGTGCCAGCAGCCCACAGGGAATGGCCTACGAGCAGTACTTC; CDR3aa: CASSPQGMAYEQYF
j_gene: TRBJ2-1; abundance: -; len: 15; v_gene: TRBV6-6; d_gene: TRBD2; CDR3nt: TGTGCCAGCAGTCCACTAGCGGGGGGTTACAATGAGCAGTTCTTC; CDR3aa: CASSPLAGGYNEQFF
j_gene: TRBJ1-5; abundance: few; len: 15; v_gene: TRBV5-1; d_gene: TRBD1; CDR3nt: TGCGCCAGCCTTCCGACAGGGGGCGTCCATCAGCCCCAGCATTTT; CDR3aa: CASLPTGGVHQPQHF
j_gene: TRBJ2-7; abundance: once; len: 12; v_gene: TRBV2; d_gene: -; CDR3nt: TGTGCCAGCAGTGGCCAGCACTACGAGCAGTACTTC; CDR3aa: CASSGQHYEQYF
j_gene: TRBJ1-1; abundance: once; len: 13; v_gene: TRBV6-6; d_gene: TRBD1; CDR3nt: TGTGCCAGCACCGAAACAGGGGCAGGTGAAGCTTTCTTT; CDR3aa: CASTETGAGEAFF
j_gene: TRBJ1-5; abundance: -; len: 12; v_gene: TRBV5-8; d_gene: -; CDR3nt: TGTGCCAGCAGCTTGCAGAATCAGCCCCAGCATTTT; CDR3aa: CASSLQNQPQHF
j_gene: TRBJ2-7; abundance: -; len: 15; v_gene: TRBV15; d_gene: -; CDR3nt: TGTGCCACCAGCTCTGGTCCCTCGGGATCCTACGAGCAGTACTTC; CDR3aa: CATSSGPSGSYEQYF
j_gene: TRBJ1-3; abundance: -; len: 18; v_gene: TRBV9; d_gene: -; CDR3nt: TGTGCCAGCAGCGTAGGTCCCTTTCTGGGAAGCTCTGGAAACACCATATATTTT; CDR3aa: CASSVGPFLGSSGNTIYF
j_gene: TRBJ2-7; abundance: -; len: 12; v_gene: TRBV6-6; d_gene: -; CDR3nt: TGTGCCAGCAGTTACCGGCTTGACGAGCAGTACTTC; CDR3aa: CASSYRLDEQYF
j_gene: TRBJ2-7; abundance: -; len: 15; v_gene: TRBV6-1; d_gene: -; CDR3nt: TGTGCCAGCAGTGACCCGACGGGGGTTGTCTACGAGCAGTACTTC; CDR3aa: CASSDPTGVVYEQYF
j_gene: TRBJ2-1; abundance: once; len: 17; v_gene: TRBV4-1; d_gene: TRBD2; CDR3nt: TGCGCCAGCAGCCAAGATGGTGCGGGGGGTTCCTACAATGAGCAGTTCTTC; CDR3aa: CASSQDGAGGSYNEQFF
j_gene: TRBJ2-7; abundance: -; len: 14; v_gene: TRBV5-4; d_gene: -; CDR3nt: TGTGCCAGCAGCACGCCGACAGGTCCCTACGAGCAGTACTTC; CDR3aa: CASSTPTGPYEQYF
j_gene: TRBJ2-2; abundance: -; len: 15; v_gene: TRBV13; d_gene: -; CDR3nt: TGTGCCAGCAGCACACAAGGGCCATTCACCGGGGAGCTGTTTTTT; CDR3aa: CASSTQGPFTGELFF
j_gene: TRBJ1-1; abundance: -; len: 14; v_gene: TRBV28; d_gene: -; CDR3nt: TGTGCCAGCAGTTTCGCGGTCGGCGGTTCTGAAGCTTTCTTT; CDR3aa: CASSFAVGGSEAFF
j_gene: TRBJ1-2; abundance: -; len: 15; v_gene: TRBV27; d_gene: TRBD1; CDR3nt: TGTGCCAGCAGTGGAGGTAACAGGGGAGTCTATGGCTACACCTTC; CDR3aa: CASSGGNRGVYGYTF
j_gene: TRBJ2-1; abundance: -; len: 15; v_gene: TRBV27; d_gene: -; CDR3nt: TGTGCCAGCGGCCCCGGGGTAAGCTCCTACAATGAGCAGTTCTTC; CDR3aa: CASGPGVSSYNEQFF
j_gene: TRBJ1-5; abundance: -; len: 13; v_gene: TRBV10-2; d_gene: -; CDR3nt: TGCGCCAGCAGCCGACACAGCAATCAGCCCCAGCATTTT; CDR3aa: CASSRHSNQPQHF
j_gene: TRBJ2-1; abundance: -; len: 11; v_gene: TRBV30; d_gene: -; CDR3nt: TGTGCCTTGAAGGAAAGGGAAAGGCAGTTCTTC; CDR3aa: CALKERERQFF
j_gene: TRBJ2-2; abundance: once; len: 14; v_gene: TRBV19; d_gene: -; CDR3nt: TGTGCCAGTAGGATCTACCCGAGTGCCGGGGAGCTGTTTTTT; CDR3aa: CASRIYPSAGELFF
j_gene: TRBJ2-7; abundance: -; len: 14; v_gene: TRBV11-2; d_gene: TRBD2; CDR3nt: TGTGCCAGCAGCTTAATAGGCGGGGGATACGAGCAGTACTTC; CDR3aa: CASSLIGGGYEQYF
j_gene: TRBJ2-3; abundance: -; len: 18; v_gene: TRBV6-1; d_gene: TRBD1; CDR3nt: TGTGCCAGCAGTGAAGGGGCAGGGGGCAAAACGGGCACAGATACGCAGTATTTT; CDR3aa: CASSEGAGGKTGTDTQYF
j_gene: TRBJ2-3; abundance: -; len: 15; v_gene: TRBV27; d_gene: -; CDR3nt: TGTGCCAGCAGTTCACCCATTACAGGCACAGATACGCAGTATTTT; CDR3aa: CASSSPITGTDTQYF
j_gene: TRBJ1-2; abundance: -; len: 14; v_gene: TRBV6-1; d_gene: -; CDR3nt: TGTGCCAGCAGTGAGTGGGGAACCGGGAAAAGCTACACCTTC; CDR3aa: CASSEWGTGKSYTF
j_gene: TRBJ1-1; abundance: -; len: 11; v_gene: TRBV29-1; d_gene: -; CDR3nt: TGCAGCGTTGAATTGAACACTGAAGCTTTCTTT; CDR3aa: CSVELNTEAFF
j_gene: TRBJ2-7; abundance: -; len: 15; v_gene: TRBV4-1; d_gene: TRBD1; CDR3nt: TGCGCCAGCAGCCAAGATCCCAGGGGGCTCTACGAGCAGTACTTC; CDR3aa: CASSQDPRGLYEQYF